This TCR beta chain was observed in a study of blood T cells in healthy people across ages. With each sample, at least 6 micrograms of total RNA were extracted. CDR1 MDHEN and CDR2 SYDVKM come from the germline V gene. V lost 7 bases, J lost 5 bases, and 12 bases stayed unmatched. The CDR3 runs to 16 residues. A second roughly 6 to 12 cycle PCR used barcoded and J-beta primers. Each cDNA was tagged by a template-switch adaptor containing 12 random nucleotides. TCRdb recomputed calls from the 5' RACE reads with MiXCR, one row per CDR3 protein. The sample lists roughly 2 million distinct CDR3 sequences; around 48% were seen once. Comments on this clonotype: Its antigen is unknown.

Overall study findings and caveats: Long-lived and aged donors differed, with more naive CD4+ cells and higher diversity in the long-lived. Roughly linear declines in TCR beta diversity per million T cells occurred with age.

Sequencing was performed on blood. The chain combines TRBV28 with TRBJ1-2, with 11 bases identical to TRBD1. The receptor was isolated from a woman in her thirties or forties in good health. CDR3 nucleotide sequence: TGTGCCAGCATTTACTCTCCCGGGACAGGGGGGTATGGCTACACCTTC. It is translated as CASIYSPGTGGYGYTF.